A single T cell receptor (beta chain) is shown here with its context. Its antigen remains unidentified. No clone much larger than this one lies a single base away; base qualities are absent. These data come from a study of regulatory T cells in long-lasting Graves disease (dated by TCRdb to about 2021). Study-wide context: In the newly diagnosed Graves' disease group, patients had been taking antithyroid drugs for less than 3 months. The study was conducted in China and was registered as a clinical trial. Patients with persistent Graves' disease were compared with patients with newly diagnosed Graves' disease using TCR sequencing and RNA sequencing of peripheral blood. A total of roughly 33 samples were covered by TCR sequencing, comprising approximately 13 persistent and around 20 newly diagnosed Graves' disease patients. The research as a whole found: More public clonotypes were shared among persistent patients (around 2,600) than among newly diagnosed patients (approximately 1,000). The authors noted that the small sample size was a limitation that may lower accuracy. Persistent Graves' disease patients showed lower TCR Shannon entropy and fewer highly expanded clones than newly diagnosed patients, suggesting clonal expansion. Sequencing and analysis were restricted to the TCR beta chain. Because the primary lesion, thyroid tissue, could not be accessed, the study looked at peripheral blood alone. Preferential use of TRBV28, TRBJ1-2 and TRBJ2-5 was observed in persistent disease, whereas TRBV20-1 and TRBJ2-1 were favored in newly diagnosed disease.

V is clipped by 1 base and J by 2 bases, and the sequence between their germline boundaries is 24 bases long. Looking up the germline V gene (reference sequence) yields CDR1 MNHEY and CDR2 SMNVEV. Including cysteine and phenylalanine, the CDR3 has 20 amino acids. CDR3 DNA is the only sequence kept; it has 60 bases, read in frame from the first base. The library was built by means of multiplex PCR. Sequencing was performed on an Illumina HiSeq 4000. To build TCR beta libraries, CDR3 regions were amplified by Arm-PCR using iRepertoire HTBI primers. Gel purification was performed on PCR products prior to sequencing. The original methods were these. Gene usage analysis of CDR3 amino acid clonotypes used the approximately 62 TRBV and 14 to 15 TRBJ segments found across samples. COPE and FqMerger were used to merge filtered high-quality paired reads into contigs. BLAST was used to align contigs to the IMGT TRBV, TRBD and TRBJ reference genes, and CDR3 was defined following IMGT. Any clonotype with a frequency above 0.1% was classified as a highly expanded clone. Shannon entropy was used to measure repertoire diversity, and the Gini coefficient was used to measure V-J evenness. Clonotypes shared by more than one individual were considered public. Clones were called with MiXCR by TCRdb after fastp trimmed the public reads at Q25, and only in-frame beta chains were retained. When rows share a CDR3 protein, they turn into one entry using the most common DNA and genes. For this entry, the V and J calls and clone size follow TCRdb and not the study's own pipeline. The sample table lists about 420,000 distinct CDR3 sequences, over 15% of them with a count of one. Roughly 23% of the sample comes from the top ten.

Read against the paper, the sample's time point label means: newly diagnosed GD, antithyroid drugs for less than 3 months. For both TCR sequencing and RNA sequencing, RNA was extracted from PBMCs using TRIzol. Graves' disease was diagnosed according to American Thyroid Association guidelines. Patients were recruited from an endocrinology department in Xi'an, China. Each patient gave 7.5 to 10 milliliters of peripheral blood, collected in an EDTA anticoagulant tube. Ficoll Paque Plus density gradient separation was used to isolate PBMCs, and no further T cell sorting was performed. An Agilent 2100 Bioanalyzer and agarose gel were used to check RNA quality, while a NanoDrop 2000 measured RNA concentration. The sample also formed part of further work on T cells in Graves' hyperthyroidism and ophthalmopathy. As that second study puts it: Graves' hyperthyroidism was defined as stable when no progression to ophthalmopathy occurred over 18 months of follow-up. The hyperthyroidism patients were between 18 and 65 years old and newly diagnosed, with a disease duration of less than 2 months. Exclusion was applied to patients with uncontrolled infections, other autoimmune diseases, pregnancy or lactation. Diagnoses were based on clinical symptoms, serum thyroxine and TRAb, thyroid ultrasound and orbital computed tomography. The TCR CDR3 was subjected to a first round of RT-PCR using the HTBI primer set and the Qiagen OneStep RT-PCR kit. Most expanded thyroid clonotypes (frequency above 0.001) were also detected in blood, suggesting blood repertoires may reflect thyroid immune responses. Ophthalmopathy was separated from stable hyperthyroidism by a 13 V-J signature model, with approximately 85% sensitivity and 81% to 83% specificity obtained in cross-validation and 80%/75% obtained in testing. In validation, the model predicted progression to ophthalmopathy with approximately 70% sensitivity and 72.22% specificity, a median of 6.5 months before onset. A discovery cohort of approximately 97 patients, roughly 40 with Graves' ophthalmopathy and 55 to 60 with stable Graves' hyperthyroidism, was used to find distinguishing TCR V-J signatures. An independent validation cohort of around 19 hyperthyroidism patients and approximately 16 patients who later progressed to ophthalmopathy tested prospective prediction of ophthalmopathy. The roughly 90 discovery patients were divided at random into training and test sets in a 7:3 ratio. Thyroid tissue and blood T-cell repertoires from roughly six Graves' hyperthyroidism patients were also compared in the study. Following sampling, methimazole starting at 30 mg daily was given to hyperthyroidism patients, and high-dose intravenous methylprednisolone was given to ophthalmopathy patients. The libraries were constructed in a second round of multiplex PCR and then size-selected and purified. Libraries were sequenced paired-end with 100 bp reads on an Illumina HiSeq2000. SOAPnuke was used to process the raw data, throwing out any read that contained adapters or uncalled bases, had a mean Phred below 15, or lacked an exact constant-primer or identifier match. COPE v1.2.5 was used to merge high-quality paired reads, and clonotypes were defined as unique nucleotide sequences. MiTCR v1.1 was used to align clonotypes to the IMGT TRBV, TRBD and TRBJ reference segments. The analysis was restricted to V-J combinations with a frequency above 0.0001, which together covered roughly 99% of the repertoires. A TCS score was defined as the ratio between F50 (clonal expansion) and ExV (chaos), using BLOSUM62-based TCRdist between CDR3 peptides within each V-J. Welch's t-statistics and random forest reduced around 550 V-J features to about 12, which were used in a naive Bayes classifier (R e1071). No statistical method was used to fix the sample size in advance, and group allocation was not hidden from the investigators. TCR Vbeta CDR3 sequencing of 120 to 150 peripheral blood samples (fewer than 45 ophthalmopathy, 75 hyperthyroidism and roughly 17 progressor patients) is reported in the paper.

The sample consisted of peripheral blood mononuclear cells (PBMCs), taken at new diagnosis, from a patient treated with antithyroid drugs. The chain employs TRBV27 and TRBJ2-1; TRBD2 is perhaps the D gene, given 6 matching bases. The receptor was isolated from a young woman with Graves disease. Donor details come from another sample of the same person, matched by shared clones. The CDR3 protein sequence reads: CASSLFRYPKRRGTYNEQFF. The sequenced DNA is TGTGCCAGCAGTTTATTCCGATACCCCAAGCGGAGGGGAACCTACAATGAGCAGTTCTTC.